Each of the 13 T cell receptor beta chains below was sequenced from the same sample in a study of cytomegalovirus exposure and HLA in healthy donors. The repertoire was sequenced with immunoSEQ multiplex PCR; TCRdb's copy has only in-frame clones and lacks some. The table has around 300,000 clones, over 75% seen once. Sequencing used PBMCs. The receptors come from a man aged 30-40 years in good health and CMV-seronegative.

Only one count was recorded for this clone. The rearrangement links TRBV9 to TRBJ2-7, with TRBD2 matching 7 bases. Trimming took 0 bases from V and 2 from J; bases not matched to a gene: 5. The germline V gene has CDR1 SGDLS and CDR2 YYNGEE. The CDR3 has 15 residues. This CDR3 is CASSVVPGGPYEQYF. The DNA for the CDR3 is TGTGCCAGCAGCGTAGTCCCGGGGGGTCCCTACGAGCAGTACTTC.

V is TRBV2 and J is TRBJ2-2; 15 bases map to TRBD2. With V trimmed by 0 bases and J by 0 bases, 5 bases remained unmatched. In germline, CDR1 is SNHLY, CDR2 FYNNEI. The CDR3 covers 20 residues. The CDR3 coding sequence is TGTGCCAGCAGTGAAGCGGCGGGGACTAGCGGGGGGCCGAACACCGGGGAGCTGTTTTTT. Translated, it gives CASSEAAGTSGGPNTGELFF. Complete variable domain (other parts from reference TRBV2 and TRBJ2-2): EPEVTQTPSHQVTQMGQEVILRCVPISNHLYFYWYRQILGQKVEFLVSFYNNEISEKSEIFDDQFSVERPDGSNFTLKIRSTKLEDSAMYFCASSEAAGTSGGPNTGELFFGEGSRLTVL.

CDR3 residues: CATSRHPSTEAFF. CDR3 DNA sequence: TGTGCCACGAGCAGACATCCCTCCACTGAAGCTTTCTTT. The rearrangement joins TRBV7-9 to TRBJ1-1; D remains ambiguous. Germline CDR1 and CDR2: SEHNR and FQNEAQ (reference sequence). V lost 10 bases to trimming and J lost 4 bases, with 16 bases between them. The CDR3 sequence is 13 residues long. The full variable domain, rest sourced from reference TRBV7-9 and TRBJ1-1, is DTGVSQNPRHKITKRGQNVTFRCDPISEHNRLYWYRQTLGQGPEFLTYFQNEAQLEKSRLLSDRFSAERPKGSFSTLEIQRTEQGDSAMYLCATSRHPSTEAFFGQGTRLTVV.

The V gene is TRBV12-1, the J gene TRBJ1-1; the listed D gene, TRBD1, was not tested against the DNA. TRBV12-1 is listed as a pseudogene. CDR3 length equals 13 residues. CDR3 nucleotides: TGTGCCAGCAGTCCGACAGGGGACCCTGAAGCTTTCTTT. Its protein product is CASSPTGDPEAFF.

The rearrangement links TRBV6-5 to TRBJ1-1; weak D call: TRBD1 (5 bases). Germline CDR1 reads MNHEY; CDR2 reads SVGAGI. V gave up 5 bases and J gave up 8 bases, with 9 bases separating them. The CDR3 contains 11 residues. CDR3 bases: TGTGCCAGCAGTGATGGACACGAAGCTTTCTTT. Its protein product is CASSDGHEAFF.

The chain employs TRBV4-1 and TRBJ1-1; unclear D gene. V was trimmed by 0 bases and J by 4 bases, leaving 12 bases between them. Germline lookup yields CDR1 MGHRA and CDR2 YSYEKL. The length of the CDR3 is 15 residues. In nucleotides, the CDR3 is TGCGCCAGCAGCCAAGACGGGGATTTCTCCACTGAAGCTTTCTTT. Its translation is CASSQDGDFSTEAFF.

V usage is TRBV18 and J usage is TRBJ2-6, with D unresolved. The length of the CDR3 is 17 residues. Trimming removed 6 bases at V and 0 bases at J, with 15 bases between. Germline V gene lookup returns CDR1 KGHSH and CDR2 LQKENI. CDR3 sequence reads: CASSQQPPGSGANVLTF. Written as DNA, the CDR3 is TGTGCCAGCTCCCAACAACCCCCGGGCTCTGGGGCCAACGTCCTGACTTTC. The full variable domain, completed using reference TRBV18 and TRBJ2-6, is NAGVMQNPRHLVRRRGQEARLRCSPMKGHSHVYWYRQLPEEGLKFMVYLQKENIIDESGMPKERFSAEFPKEGPSILRIQQVVRGDSAAYFCASSQQPPGSGANVLTFGAGSRLTVL.

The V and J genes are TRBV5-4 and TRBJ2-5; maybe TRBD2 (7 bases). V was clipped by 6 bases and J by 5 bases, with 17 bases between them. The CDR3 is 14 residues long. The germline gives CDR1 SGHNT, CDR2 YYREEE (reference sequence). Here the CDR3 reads CASNLRGARETQYF. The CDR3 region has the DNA TGTGCCAGCAACTTACGGGGGGCGAGGGAGACCCAGTACTTC.

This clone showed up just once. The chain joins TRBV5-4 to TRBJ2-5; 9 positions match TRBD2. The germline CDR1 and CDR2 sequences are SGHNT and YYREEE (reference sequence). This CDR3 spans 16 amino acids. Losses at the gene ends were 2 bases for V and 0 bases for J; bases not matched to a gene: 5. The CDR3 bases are TGTGCCAGCAGCTTTAGGAGCGGGGGGTACCAAGAGACCCAGTACTTC. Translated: CASSFRSGGYQETQYF.

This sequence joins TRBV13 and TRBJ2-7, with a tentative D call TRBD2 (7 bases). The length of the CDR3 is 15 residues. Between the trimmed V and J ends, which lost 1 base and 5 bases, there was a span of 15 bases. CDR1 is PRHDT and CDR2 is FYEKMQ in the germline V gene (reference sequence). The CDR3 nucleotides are TGTGCCAGCAGCTTAGTTCCGGGGGGCCTCAACGAGCAGTACTTC. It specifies CASSLVPGGLNEQYF.

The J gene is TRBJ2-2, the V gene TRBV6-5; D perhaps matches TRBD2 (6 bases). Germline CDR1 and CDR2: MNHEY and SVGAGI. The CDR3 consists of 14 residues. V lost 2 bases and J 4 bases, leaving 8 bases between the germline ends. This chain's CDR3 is CASSYGLSTGELFF. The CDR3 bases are TGTGCCAGCAGTTACGGACTAAGCACCGGGGAGCTGTTTTTT.

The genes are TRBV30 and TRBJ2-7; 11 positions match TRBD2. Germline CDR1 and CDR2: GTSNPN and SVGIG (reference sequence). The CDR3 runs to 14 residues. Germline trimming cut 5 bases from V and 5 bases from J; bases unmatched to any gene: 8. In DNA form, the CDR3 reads TGTGCCTGGTCCCGACTAGCGGGGCTGGACGAGCAGTACTTC. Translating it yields CAWSRLAGLDEQYF.

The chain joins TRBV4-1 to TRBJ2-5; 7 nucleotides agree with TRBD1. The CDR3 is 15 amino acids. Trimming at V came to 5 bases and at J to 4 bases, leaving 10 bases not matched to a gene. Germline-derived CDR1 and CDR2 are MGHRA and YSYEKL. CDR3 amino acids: CASSYSTGKGETQYF. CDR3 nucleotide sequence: TGCGCCAGCAGCTATTCGACAGGGAAGGGAGAGACCCAGTACTTC.